These 24 T cell receptor beta chains came from one sample sequenced in a study of shared clonotypes between healthy human individuals (dated by TCRdb to about 2020). Library generation was performed with the immunoSEQ multiplex PCR assay. TCRdb took over this immuneACCESS table, retaining in-frame rearrangements with V and J assigned. Such tables are incomplete; in checked studies, under half of the missing clones stem from an unresolved V gene, and the remainder is unexplained. The sample records 2 million to 3 million clones, approximately 94% of which are singletons. Jointly, the top ten make up roughly 0.39% of the sample. Source material: naive CD4+ T cells from PBMCs. What this sample's cell subset or site label stands for: CD45RA+ positively selected. The receptors were gathered from a man between 18 and 29 years old in good health. Some clones in this sample may be carry-over from other donors' samples.

The V gene is TRBV6-5, the J gene TRBJ2-2; possibly TRBD2 for D (5 bases). The germline gives CDR1 MNHEY, CDR2 SVGAGI. This CDR3 is built from 15 residues. V lost 8 bases and J 1 base, leaving 14 bases between the germline ends. CDR3 DNA: TGTGCCAGCCGACGATGGAGGCAGAACACCGGGGAGCTGTTTTTT. Its protein product is CASRRWRQNTGELFF.

V and J are TRBV5-4 and TRBJ2-5; 10 bases map to TRBD1. The CDR3 loop spans 15 amino acids. Trimming removed 0 bases from V and 5 bases from J; junction bases left unmatched: 4. The germline CDR1 and CDR2 sequences are SGHNT and YYREEE (reference sequence). DNA of the CDR3: TGTGCCAGCAGCTTGGCCGGGACAGGGGACGAGACCCAGTACTTC. Its protein product is CASSLAGTGDETQYF.

This sequence joins TRBV29-1 and TRBJ2-2; TRBD1 matches at 9 bases. Trimming removed 5 bases from V and 4 bases from J; junction bases left unmatched: 8. The CDR3 length is 15 residues. Germline V lookup: CDR1 SQVTM, CDR2 ANQGSEA. In nucleotides, the CDR3 is TGCAGCGTTCGTCTACAGGGGGCGGGCACCGGGGAGCTGTTTTTT. It specifies CSVRLQGAGTGELFF.

V gene TRBV4-3 combines with J gene TRBJ1-3, with TRBD1 as a possible D gene (5 bases). CDR3 length: 17 amino acids. V shed 0 bases and J shed 0 bases, with 12 bases lying between them. Germline V gives CDR1 LGHNA, CDR2 YSLEER. CDR3 region: CASSQDFGAASGNTIYF. CDR3 nucleotides: TGCGCCAGCAGCCAAGATTTCGGGGCAGCCTCTGGAAACACCATATATTTT.

Here the CDR3 reads CASSYEGAAMNTEAFF. As DNA, the CDR3 is TGTGCCAGCAGTTACGAGGGGGCGGCTATGAACACTGAAGCTTTCTTT. The chain has TRBV6-5 and TRBJ1-1, with 7 bases that match TRBD1. The CDR3 contains 16 residues. Germline values: CDR1 MNHEY, CDR2 SVGAGI. The V and J ends lost 2 bases and 0 bases, in that order; junction bases with no gene match: 6.

The chain is built from TRBV5-4 and TRBJ2-7; D not resolved. CDR3 length: 13 residues. Trimming cost V 3 bases and J 5 bases, with 12 bases left between them. The germline V gene encodes CDR1 SGHNT and CDR2 YYREEE (reference sequence). Here the CDR3 DNA reads TGTGCCAGCAGCTCCCAGATGACCGACGAGCAGTACTTC. The encoded protein is CASSSQMTDEQYF. Using reference TRBV5-4 and TRBJ2-7 for the parts outside the CDR3, the full variable domain is ETGVTQSPTHLIKTRGQQVTLRCSSQSGHNTVSWYQQALGQGPQFIFQYYREEENGRGNFPPRFSGLQFPNYSSELNVNALELDDSALYLCASSSQMTDEQYFGPGTRLTVT.

This rearrangement joins TRBV5-1 to TRBJ2-2, with a possible D match to TRBD1 (5 bases). The CDR3 extends over 16 amino acids. V was shortened by 0 bases and J by 4 bases, with 13 bases between the two germline ends. Germline loops: CDR1 SGHRS, CDR2 YFSETQ. The CDR3 here is CASSLEGPQSTGELFF. The CDR3 nucleotides read TGCGCCAGCAGCTTGGAGGGGCCCCAGAGCACCGGGGAGCTGTTTTTT.

This sequence joins TRBV5-4 and TRBJ2-1; D gene ambiguous. Germline-derived CDR1 and CDR2 are SGHNT and YYREEE (reference sequence). CDR3 size: 14 residues. Trimming cost V 3 bases and J 4 bases, with 11 bases left between them. In DNA, the CDR3 is TGTGCCAGCAGCTCCGGACGGAATTACAATGAGCAGTTCTTC. Translating gives CASSSGRNYNEQFF.

This chain joins TRBV21-1 and TRBJ1-4; TRBD1 is taken as the D call from the table, unchecked against the DNA. TRBV21-1 represents a pseudogene. This CDR3 is 18 amino acids long. DNA for the CDR3: TGTGCCAGCAGCAAAGCGTGTTGCAGGGGCTCGCCTAATGAAAAACTGTTTTTT. It translates to CASSKACCRGSPNEKLFF.

CDR3 sequence: CASSLGRADTEAFF. CDR3 DNA sequence: TGCGCCAGCAGCTTGGGCAGGGCAGACACTGAAGCTTTCTTT. The V call is TRBV5-1, the J call TRBJ1-1; a weak D match, TRBD1 (5 bases). Germline assignment: CDR1 SGHRS and CDR2 YFSETQ. The CDR3 runs to 14 residues. V shed 0 bases and J shed 3 bases, with 9 bases lying between them.

CDR3 sequence: CASSQRLPQQFF. In DNA form, the CDR3 reads TGTGCCAGCAGCCAACGACTACCCCAGCAGTTCTTC. The chain recombines TRBV7-2 with TRBJ2-1; tentatively, D is TRBD2 (5 bases). V was cut by 5 bases and J by 11 bases, with 13 bases left in between. Germline CDR1 SGHTA, CDR2 FQGNSA. There are 12 residues in the CDR3.

This CDR3 is CSETSGIFNEQFF. In nucleotides, the CDR3 is TGCAGCGAAACTAGCGGGATATTCAATGAGCAGTTCTTC. The V gene is TRBV29-1, the J gene TRBJ2-1; 10 bases are shared with TRBD2. The length of the CDR3 is 13 residues. The V segment lost 7 bases and the J segment 6 bases; nucleotides outside the gene matches: 6. The germline gives CDR1 SQVTM, CDR2 ANQGSEA.

A remark on this clone: The sample contains more than one DNA sequence encoding this CDR3. The rearrangement uses TRBV20-1 and TRBJ2-5; D is unclear. The V gene's germline CDR1 is DFQATT and CDR2 SNEGSKA (reference sequence). The V end was cut by 3 bases, the J end by 5 bases, with 7 bases between. The CDR3 is 11 amino acids. The CDR3 bases are TGCAGTGCTAGCCAGGCGGAGACCCAGTACTTC. Amino acid sequence: CSASQAETQYF.

Concerning this clone itself: This CDR3 is also generated by other DNA sequences in the sample. The rearrangement links TRBV18 to TRBJ2-2; D is ambiguous. The CDR3 loop spans 12 amino acids. V shed 3 bases and J shed 7 bases, with 6 bases lying between them. Per germline, CDR1 KGHSH and CDR2 LQKENI. The CDR3 protein is CASSPRVGELFF. CDR3 sequence (DNA): TGTGCCAGCTCACCTAGAGTCGGGGAGCTGTTTTTT.

CDR3 DNA: TGTGCCAGCAGTTTATCGATTGGGAGTGTAGCGTACTTC. Amino acids: CASSLSIGSVAYF. The chain has TRBV27 and TRBJ2-7; a possible D gene is TRBD2 (5 bases). Trimming took off 0 bases at V and 12 bases at J, with 15 bases between the two ends. The CDR3 spans 13 residues. The germline gives CDR1 MNHEY, CDR2 SMNVEV (reference sequence).

V usage is TRBV20-1 and J usage is TRBJ1-2, with no clear D. Trimming removed 7 bases at V and 8 bases at J, with 14 bases between. Germline V lookup: CDR1 DFQATT, CDR2 SNEGSKA (reference sequence). CDR3 length: 11 residues. DNA for the CDR3: TGCAGTGAGGCAGGCGTCGGGGGCTACACCTTC. Translating gives CSEAGVGGYTF.

CDR3 region: CASRWTGENTEAFF. CDR3 DNA: TGTGCCAGCAGGTGGACAGGGGAGAACACTGAAGCTTTCTTT. The chain has TRBV27 and TRBJ1-1; TRBD1 aligns across 9 bases. This CDR3 contains 14 residues. Germline V gives CDR1 MNHEY, CDR2 SMNVEV (reference sequence). V gave up 6 bases and J gave up 1 base; unmatched junction bases: 3.

Of note for this clone: Other DNA sequences of this sample code for an identical CDR3. V and J are TRBV5-1 and TRBJ2-3; no reliable D call. The CDR3 is 14 residues long. Trimming took off 0 bases at V and 3 bases at J, with 8 bases between the two ends. CDR1 is SGHRS and CDR2 is YFSETQ in the germline V gene. In DNA form, the CDR3 reads TGCGCCAGCAGCTTGGCCGTTTCGACAGATACGCAGTATTTT. This encodes CASSLAVSTDTQYF.

The rearrangement uses TRBV4-2 and TRBJ1-3, with D tentatively TRBD1 (5 bases). CDR1 and CDR2 (germline): LGHNA, YNFKEQ. The CDR3 has 16 amino acids. V was shortened by 3 bases and J by 0 bases, with 12 bases between the two germline ends. In nucleotides, the CDR3 is TGTGCCAGCAGCCACACGGCCGGGGGCTCTGGAAACACCATATATTTT. This encodes CASSHTAGGSGNTIYF.

The chain couples TRBV2 to TRBJ2-1; D is perhaps TRBD2 (5 bases). Trimming removed 3 bases at V and 4 bases at J, with 13 bases between. The CDR3 has 15 amino acids. Germline V lookup: CDR1 SNHLY, CDR2 FYNNEI. CDR3 protein: CASSDRRRTYNEQFF. CDR3 nucleotide sequence: TGTGCCAGCAGTGATCGCAGGAGGACGTACAATGAGCAGTTCTTC.

With regard to this clone: The sample has other DNA sequences that encode this CDR3 too. This chain joins TRBV15 and TRBJ2-5; maybe TRBD2 (5 bases). CDR1 and CDR2 (germline): LNHNV, YYDKDF (reference sequence). V dropped 1 base and J dropped 1 base, with 7 bases sitting between them. The CDR3 totals 14 residues. The CDR3 is CATSRVGSQETQYF. The CDR3 DNA reads as TGTGCCACCAGCAGAGTGGGGAGCCAAGAGACCCAGTACTTC.

The gene calls are TRBV7-9 and TRBJ1-1; no clear D gene. The CDR3 is 14 amino acids. V was trimmed by 5 bases and J by 3 bases, leaving 13 bases between them. Germline V gives CDR1 SEHNR, CDR2 FQNEAQ (reference sequence). The CDR3 DNA reads TGTGCCAGCAGCCAATTGTCCATATACACTGAAGCTTTCTTT. Translated: CASSQLSIYTEAFF.

The chain carries TRBV4-2 and TRBJ2-7, with D possibly being TRBD1 (6 bases). The CDR3 extends over 15 amino acids. The germline CDR1 and CDR2 sequences are LGHNA and YNFKEQ. The germline V and J ends were trimmed by 4 bases and 0 bases, with 13 bases remaining between them. DNA for the CDR3: TGTGCCAGCAGCCTCCAGGACAGCGACTCCTACGAGCAGTACTTC. Its protein product is CASSLQDSDSYEQYF.

The chain is built from TRBV5-4 and TRBJ2-1; the match to TRBD2 covers 12 bases. Germline V lookup: CDR1 SGHNT, CDR2 YYREEE (reference sequence). The trim removed 5 bases at V and 9 bases at J, leaving 9 bases unmatched. The CDR3 sequence is 15 residues long. CDR3: CASSPGLAGRTEQFF. The CDR3 DNA reads as TGTGCCAGCAGTCCGGGACTAGCGGGCAGAACTGAGCAGTTCTTC.